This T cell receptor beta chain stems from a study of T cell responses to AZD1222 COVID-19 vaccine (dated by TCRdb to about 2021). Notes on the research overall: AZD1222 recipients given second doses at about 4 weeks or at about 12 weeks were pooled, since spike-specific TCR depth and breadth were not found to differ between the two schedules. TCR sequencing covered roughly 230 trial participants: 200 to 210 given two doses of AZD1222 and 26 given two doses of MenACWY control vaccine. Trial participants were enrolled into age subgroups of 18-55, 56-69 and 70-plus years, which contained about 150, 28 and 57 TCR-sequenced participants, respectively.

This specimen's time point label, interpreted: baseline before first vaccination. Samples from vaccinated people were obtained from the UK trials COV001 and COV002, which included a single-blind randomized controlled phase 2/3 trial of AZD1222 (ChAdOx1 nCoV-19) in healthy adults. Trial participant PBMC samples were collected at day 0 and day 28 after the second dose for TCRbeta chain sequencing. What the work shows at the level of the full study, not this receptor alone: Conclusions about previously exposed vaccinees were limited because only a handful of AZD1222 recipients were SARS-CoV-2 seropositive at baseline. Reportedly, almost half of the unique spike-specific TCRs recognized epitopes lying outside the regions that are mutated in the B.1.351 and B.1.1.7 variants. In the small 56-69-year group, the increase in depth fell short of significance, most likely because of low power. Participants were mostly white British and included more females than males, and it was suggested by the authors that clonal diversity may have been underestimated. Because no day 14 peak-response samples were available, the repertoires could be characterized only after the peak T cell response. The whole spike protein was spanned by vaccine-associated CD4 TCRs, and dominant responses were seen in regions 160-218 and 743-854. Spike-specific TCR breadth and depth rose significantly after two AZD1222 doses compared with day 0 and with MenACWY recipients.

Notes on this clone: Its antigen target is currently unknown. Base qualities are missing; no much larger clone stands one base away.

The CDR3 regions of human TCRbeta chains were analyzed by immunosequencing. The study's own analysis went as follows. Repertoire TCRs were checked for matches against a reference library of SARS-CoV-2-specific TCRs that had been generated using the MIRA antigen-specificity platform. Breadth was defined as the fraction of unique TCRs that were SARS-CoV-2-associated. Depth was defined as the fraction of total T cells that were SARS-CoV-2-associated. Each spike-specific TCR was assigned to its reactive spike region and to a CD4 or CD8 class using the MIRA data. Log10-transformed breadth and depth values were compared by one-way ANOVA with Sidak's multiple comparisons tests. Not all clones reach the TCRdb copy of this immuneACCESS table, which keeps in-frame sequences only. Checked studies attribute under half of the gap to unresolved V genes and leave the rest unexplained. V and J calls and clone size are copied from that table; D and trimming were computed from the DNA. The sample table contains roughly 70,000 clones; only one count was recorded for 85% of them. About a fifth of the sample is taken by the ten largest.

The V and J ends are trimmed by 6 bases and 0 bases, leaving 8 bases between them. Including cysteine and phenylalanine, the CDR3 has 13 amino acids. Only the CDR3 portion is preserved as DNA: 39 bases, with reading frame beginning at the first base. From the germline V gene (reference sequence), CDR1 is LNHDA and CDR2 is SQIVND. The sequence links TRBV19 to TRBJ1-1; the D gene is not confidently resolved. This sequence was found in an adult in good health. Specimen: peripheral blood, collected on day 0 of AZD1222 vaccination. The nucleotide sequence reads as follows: TGTGCCAGTAGCCGAGCGGTGAACACTGAAGCTTTCTTT. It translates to CASSRAVNTEAFF. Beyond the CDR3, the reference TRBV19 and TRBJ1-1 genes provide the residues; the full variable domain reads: DGGITQSPKYLFRKEGQNVTLSCEQNLNHDAMYWYRQDPGQGLRLIYYSQIVNDFQKGDIAEGYSVSREKKESFPLTVTSAQKNPTAFYLCASSRAVNTEAFFGQGTRLTVV.